The sequence of this T cell receptor beta chain was determined in a study of T cell responses to AZD1222 COVID-19 vaccine. Only in-frame clones appear in the TCRdb table, and some are missing; sequencing was by immunoSEQ multiplex PCR. The table includes 110,000 to 150,000 clones, 85% to 95% detected once. There are 16 residues in the CDR3. Germline V gives CDR1 SEHNR, CDR2 FQNEAQ (reference sequence). V was cut by 1 base and J by 4 bases, with 13 bases left in between. Sample: peripheral blood, taken on day 0 of AZD1222 vaccination. The V and J genes are TRBV7-9 and TRBJ1-4; the D is unclear. The source is an adult in good health. Here the CDR3 reads CASSLGFTALNEKLFF. The CDR3, as DNA: TGTGCCAGCAGCTTAGGCTTTACGGCACTTAATGAAAAACTGTTTTTT.